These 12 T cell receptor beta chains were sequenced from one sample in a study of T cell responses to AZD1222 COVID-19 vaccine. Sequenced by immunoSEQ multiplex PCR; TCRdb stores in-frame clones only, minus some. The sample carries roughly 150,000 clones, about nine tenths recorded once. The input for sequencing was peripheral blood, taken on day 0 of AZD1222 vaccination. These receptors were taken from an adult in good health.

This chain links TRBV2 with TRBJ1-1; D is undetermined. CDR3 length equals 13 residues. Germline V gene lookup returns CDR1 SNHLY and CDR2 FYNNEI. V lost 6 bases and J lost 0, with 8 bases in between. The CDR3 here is CASRLGLNTEAFF. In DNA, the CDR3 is TGTGCCAGCAGGTTAGGGCTGAACACTGAAGCTTTCTTT.

The CDR3: CASSSKRGLGYTGELFF. CDR3 in DNA: TGTGCCAGCAGCTCTAAAAGGGGGCTGGGGTACACCGGGGAGCTGTTTTTT. The chain combines TRBV7-9 with TRBJ2-2; 7 bases are shared with TRBD1. CDR1 and CDR2 (germline): SEHNR, FQNEAQ (reference sequence). Trimming cost V 4 bases and J 3 bases; bases outside gene matches: 11. The CDR3 has 17 amino acids.

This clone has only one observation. CDR3 sequence (DNA): TGTGCCAGCAGCTTGATGCACAACTACGAGCAGTACTTC. The encoded protein is CASSLMHNYEQYF. The rearrangement links TRBV7-3 to TRBJ2-7; D gene unclear. Germline CDR1 reads SGHTA; CDR2 reads FQGTGA. The CDR3 extends over 13 amino acids. The ends were cut back, 3 bases at V and 3 bases at J, with 9 bases in the middle.

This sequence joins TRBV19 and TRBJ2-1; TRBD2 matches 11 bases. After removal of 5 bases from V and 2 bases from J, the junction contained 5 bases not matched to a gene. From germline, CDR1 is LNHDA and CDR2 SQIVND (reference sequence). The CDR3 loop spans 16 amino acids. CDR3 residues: CASSWTSGSAYNEQFF. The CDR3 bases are TGTGCCAGTAGTTGGACTAGCGGGTCCGCCTACAATGAGCAGTTCTTC. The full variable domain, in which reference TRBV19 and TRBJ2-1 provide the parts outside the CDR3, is DGGITQSPKYLFRKEGQNVTLSCEQNLNHDAMYWYRQDPGQGLRLIYYSQIVNDFQKGDIAEGYSVSREKKESFPLTVTSAQKNPTAFYLCASSWTSGSAYNEQFFGPGTRLTVL.

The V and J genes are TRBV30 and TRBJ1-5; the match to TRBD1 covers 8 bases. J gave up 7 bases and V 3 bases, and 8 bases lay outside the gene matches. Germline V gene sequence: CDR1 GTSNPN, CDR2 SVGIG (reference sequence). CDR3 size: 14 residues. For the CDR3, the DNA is TGTGCCTGGAGAGGACAGGGAGGGGGACAGCCCCAGCATTTT. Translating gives CAWRGQGGGQPQHF.

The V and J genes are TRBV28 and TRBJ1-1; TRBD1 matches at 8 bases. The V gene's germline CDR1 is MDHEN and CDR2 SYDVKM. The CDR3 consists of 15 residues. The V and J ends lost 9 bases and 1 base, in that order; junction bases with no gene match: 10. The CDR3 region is CASTSGGIRNTEAFF. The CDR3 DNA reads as TGTGCCAGTACGTCAGGGGGCATCAGGAACACTGAAGCTTTCTTT.

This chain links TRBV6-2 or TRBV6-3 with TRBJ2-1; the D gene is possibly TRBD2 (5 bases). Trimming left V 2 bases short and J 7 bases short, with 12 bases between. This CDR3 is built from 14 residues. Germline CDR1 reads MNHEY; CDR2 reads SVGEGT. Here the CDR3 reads CASSYPDPGNEQFF. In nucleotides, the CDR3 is TGTGCCAGCAGTTACCCCGACCCGGGAAATGAGCAGTTCTTC.

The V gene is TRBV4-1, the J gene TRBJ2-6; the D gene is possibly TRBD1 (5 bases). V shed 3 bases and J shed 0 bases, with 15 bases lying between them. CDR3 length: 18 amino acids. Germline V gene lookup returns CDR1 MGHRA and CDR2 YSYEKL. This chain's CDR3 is CASSQETPDISGANVLTF. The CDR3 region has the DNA TGCGCCAGCAGCCAGGAAACACCGGACATCTCTGGGGCCAACGTCCTGACTTTC.

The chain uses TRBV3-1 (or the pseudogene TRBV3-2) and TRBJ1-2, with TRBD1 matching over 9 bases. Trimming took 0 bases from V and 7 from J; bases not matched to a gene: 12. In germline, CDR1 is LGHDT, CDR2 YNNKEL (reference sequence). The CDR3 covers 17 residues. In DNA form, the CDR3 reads TGTGCCAGCAGCCAAGATGCAACCCTTAAGGACAGGGGTGGCTACACCTTC. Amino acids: CASSQDATLKDRGGYTF.

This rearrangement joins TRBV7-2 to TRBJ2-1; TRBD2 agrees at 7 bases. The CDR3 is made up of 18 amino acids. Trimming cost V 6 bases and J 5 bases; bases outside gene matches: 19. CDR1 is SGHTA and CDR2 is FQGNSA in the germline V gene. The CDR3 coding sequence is TGTGCCAGCAGTTCCTGGGGGGGGATAGAACTTCTAGACAATGAGCAGTTCTTC. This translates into CASSSWGGIELLDNEQFF.

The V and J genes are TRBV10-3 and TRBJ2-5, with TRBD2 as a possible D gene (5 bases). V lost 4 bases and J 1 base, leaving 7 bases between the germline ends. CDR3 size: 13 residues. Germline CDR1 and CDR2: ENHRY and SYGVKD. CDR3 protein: CAISVAGQETQYF. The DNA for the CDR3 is TGTGCCATCAGTGTTGCGGGCCAAGAGACCCAGTACTTC.

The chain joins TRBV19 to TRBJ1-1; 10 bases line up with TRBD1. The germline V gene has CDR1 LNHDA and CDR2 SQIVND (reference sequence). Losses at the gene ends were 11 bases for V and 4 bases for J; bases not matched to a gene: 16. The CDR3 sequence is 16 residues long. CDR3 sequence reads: CAVKPGQGRSGTEAFF. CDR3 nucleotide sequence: TGTGCCGTTAAACCGGGACAGGGGAGGTCGGGCACTGAAGCTTTCTTT.